A selection of T cell receptor beta chains follows, all from one sample in a study of OX40 agonist ivuxolimab in advanced cancers. TCRdb's copy holds only in-frame clones and misses some; the assay was immunoSEQ multiplex PCR. This table has around 40,000 clones, around 87% appearing once. This sample comprised CD4+ or CD8+ T cells sorted from blood, obtained in a trial of the OX40 agonist ivuxolimab. Receptors originate from an adult with an advanced solid tumor such as melanoma, head and neck, liver or kidney cancer. Each CDR3 is given with its conserved first and last residue.

j_call v_call cdr3_aa
TRBJ2-7 TRBV11-2 CASSGTGGVYGVEQYF
TRBJ2-4 TRBV7-9 CASSLAGRNIQYF
TRBJ2-5 TRBV16 CASSQLGGPSGQETQYF
TRBJ1-1 TRBV5-4 CASSFETVTNTEAFF
TRBJ2-7 TRBV27 CASKEPGLLEQYF
TRBJ2-2 TRBV5-4 CASSFGTANTGELFF
TRBJ2-7 TRBV27 CASSLDISSYEQYF
TRBJ2-3 TRBV7-3 CASSLGADTQYF
TRBJ2-6 TRBV13 CASSPEGRISGANVLTF
TRBJ2-5 TRBV10-3 CAIRGTSGDPQETQYF
TRBJ2-1 TRBV19 CASTSTGWGEQFF
TRBJ1-1 TRBV19 CASSMPLESNTEAFF
TRBJ2-3 TRBV25-1 CASSPWGQTSTDTQYF
TRBJ1-4 TRBV9 CASSASLGTGGVFEKLFF
TRBJ2-1 TRBV9 CASSVALAAADEQFF
TRBJ2-2 TRBV11-2 CASSPNPRGGVTGELFF
TRBJ2-2 TRBV5-1 CASSSTGGGSNTGELFF
TRBJ1-1 TRBV19 CASSADVETEAFF
TRBJ2-1 TRBV7-6 CASSLEASSNEQFF
TRBJ1-4 TRBV18 CASSPLTGTNEKLFF
TRBJ2-5 TRBV5-1 CASSLIFVAGGETQYF
TRBJ1-2 TRBV29-1 CSVGLGPSYGYTF
TRBJ2-2 TRBV5-6 CASSFDVGTGGDGELFF
TRBJ2-7 TRBV19 CASSPTGASEQYF
TRBJ2-7 TRBV5-1 CASSSQGLAGETSYEQYF
TRBJ2-3 TRBV15 CATSRAPSGSTDTQYF
TRBJ2-7 TRBV28 CASIRTGDTYEQYF
TRBJ2-1 TRBV7-8 CASSLGTGGGFF
TRBJ1-1 TRBV9 CASSVVSGQGRWDTEAFF
TRBJ1-1 TRBV9 CASSTRTGSYTEAFF
TRBJ1-3 TRBV7-8 CASSLGVSSGNTIYF
TRBJ1-5 TRBV21-1 CASSKGGQEASNQPQHF
TRBJ1-5 TRBV11-2 CASSWTERRPQHF
TRBJ2-2 TRBV28 CASSLPLTSGRGTGELFF
TRBJ2-1 TRBV27 CASSLVRGISYNEQFF
TRBJ2-7 TRBV11-3 CASSLGPQSYEQYF
TRBJ2-5 TRBV6-1 CASSELGRGQTQYF
TRBJ1-2 TRBV5-1 CASSFNGLQPNYGYTF
TRBJ2-1 TRBV19 CASSPGHPYNEQFF
TRBJ2-2 TRBV11-3 CASSLPGGTGELFF
TRBJ1-5 TRBV6-5 CASSYGTGGQPQHF
TRBJ2-1 TRBV29-1 CSVESRTTTTNEQFF
TRBJ2-1 TRBV2 CASSEEGFHEQFF
TRBJ1-5 TRBV19 CASSIVFTGRNQPQHF
TRBJ2-1 TRBV7-6 CASSLLSRGNEQFF
TRBJ1-1 TRBV19 CASSNLQGQMVEAFF
TRBJ2-5 TRBV28 CASSSRGTETQYF
TRBJ1-1 TRBV11-2 CASSFGRDSLETTEAFF
TRBJ2-2 TRBV7-8 CASSSPRTSGKNTGELFF
TRBJ2-7 TRBV29-1 CSVRDYTYREQYF
TRBJ2-1 TRBV6-4 CASSAGLAGGNEQFF
TRBJ1-6 TRBV7-8 CASSPDRNSPLHF
TRBJ2-3 TRBV4-1 CASRLSGGGADTQYF
TRBJ2-7 TRBV19 CASSIDLAGTYEQYF
TRBJ1-3 TRBV2 CASSGEFRSGNTIYF
TRBJ1-2 TRBV2 CASSSSDSYGYTF
TRBJ2-1 TRBV11-2 CASSLGLRGPYNEQFF
TRBJ2-2 TRBV29-1 CSVATGETNTGELFF
TRBJ2-1 TRBV5-6 CASSFGGSVYNEQFF